The 20 T cell receptor beta chains given below trace back to one sample, sequenced in a study of OX40 agonist ivuxolimab in advanced cancers. The protocol was immunoSEQ multiplex PCR, while the TCRdb copy is restricted to in-frame clones and leaves out a portion. Here the sample spans 57,000 or so clones, roughly 83% being singletons. The starting material was CD4+ or CD8+ T cells sorted from blood, obtained in a trial of the OX40 agonist ivuxolimab. These receptors were collected from an adult with an advanced solid tumor such as melanoma, head and neck, liver or kidney cancer.

This clone occurred a few times. V is TRBV5-4 and J is TRBJ2-7; TRBD2 aligns across 7 bases. Germline CDR1 and CDR2: SGHNT and YYREEE (reference sequence). V lost 4 bases to trimming and J lost 1 base; unmatched junction nucleotides: 5. The CDR3 is 14 residues long. CDR3 protein: CASSRGRESYEQYF. The CDR3, as DNA: TGTGCCAGCAGCCGGGGGAGGGAATCCTACGAGCAGTACTTC. Full variable domain (remainder filled in from reference TRBV5-4 and TRBJ2-7): ETGVTQSPTHLIKTRGQQVTLRCSSQSGHNTVSWYQQALGQGPQFIFQYYREEENGRGNFPPRFSGLQFPNYSSELNVNALELDDSALYLCASSRGRESYEQYFGPGTRLTVT.

This CDR3 is CASRYPPWTEAFF. CDR3 coding DNA: TGTGCCAGTAGGTATCCCCCATGGACTGAAGCTTTCTTT. The chain has TRBV19 and TRBJ1-1; D unclear. The CDR3 spans 13 residues. Germline V lookup: CDR1 LNHDA, CDR2 SQIVND (reference sequence). Trimming pared 6 bases from V and 5 bases from J, leaving 13 bases between.

This clone was picked up a small number of times. The CDR3 here is CASSLVWYRDNQPQHF. CDR3 DNA: TGTGCCAGCAGCTTAGTATGGTACAGGGACAATCAGCCCCAGCATTTT. This chain uses TRBV7-8 with TRBJ1-5, with a tentative D call TRBD1 (6 bases). This CDR3 comprises 16 residues. CDR1 is SGHVS and CDR2 is FQNEAQ in the germline V gene. V lost 1 base, J lost 3 bases, and 13 bases lay in between.

The chain couples TRBV5-1 to TRBJ2-6; D is ambiguous. The CDR3 consists of 15 residues. Germline CDR1 is SGHRS and CDR2 is YFSETQ. V was clipped by 5 bases and J by 0 bases, with 9 bases between them. CDR3 coding DNA: TGCGCCAGCAGGGACGGTAACTCTGGGGCCAACGTCCTGACTTTC. This gives the protein CASRDGNSGANVLTF.

This chain connects TRBV30 to TRBJ2-7, with 13 bases aligning to TRBD2. The V segment lost 8 bases and the J segment 6 bases; nucleotides outside the gene matches: 10. CDR1 and CDR2 from the germline V gene are GTSNPN and SVGIG (reference sequence). The CDR3 consists of 14 residues. The CDR3 loop reads CAGEAGLAGSEQYF. For the CDR3, the DNA is TGTGCCGGTGAAGCGGGACTAGCGGGAAGCGAGCAGTACTTC.

The rearrangement uses TRBV7-2 and TRBJ1-3; D unresolved. The V end lost 2 bases, the J end lost 0 bases, and 8 bases lay between the germline ends. From germline, CDR1 is SGHTA and CDR2 FQGNSA. The CDR3 totals 15 residues. The CDR3 region has the DNA TGTGCCAGCAGCTTAACAGTTTACTCTGGAAACACCATATATTTT. This codes for CASSLTVYSGNTIYF.

J is TRBJ1-5 and V is TRBV5-5; D is undetermined. CDR3 size: 15 residues. CDR1 is SGHKS and CDR2 is YYEKEE in the germline V gene (reference sequence). Trimming pared 3 bases from V and 0 bases from J, leaving 10 bases between. The CDR3 DNA reads TGTGCCAGCAGCTCAGTGGGCGATAGCAATCAGCCCCAGCATTTT. Translation: CASSSVGDSNQPQHF. The full variable domain, completed using reference TRBV5-5 and TRBJ1-5, is DAGVTQSPTHLIKTRGQQVTLRCSPISGHKSVSWYQQVLGQGPQFIFQYYEKEERGRGNFPDRFSARQFPNYSSELNVNALLLGDSALYLCASSSVGDSNQPQHFGDGTRLSIL.

The gene calls are TRBV25-1 and TRBJ1-3; perhaps TRBD1 as D (5 bases). CDR1 and CDR2 (germline): MGHDK, SYGVNS. V gave up 2 bases and J gave up 0 bases, with 8 bases separating them. The CDR3 consists of 15 residues. The CDR3 DNA sequence: TGTGCCAGCAGTGAAGGGGGAGGCTCTGGAAACACCATATATTTT. It specifies CASSEGGGSGNTIYF.

The V call is TRBV28, the J call TRBJ2-7; 8 nucleotides line up with TRBD1. CDR1 MDHEN and CDR2 SYDVKM come from the germline V gene. The CDR3 totals 16 residues. Germline trimming cut 1 base from V and 2 bases from J; bases unmatched to any gene: 7. The CDR3 sequence: CASSLSTGQVTYEQYF. For the CDR3, the DNA is TGTGCCAGCAGTTTATCTACGGGACAGGTCACCTACGAGCAGTACTTC.

This clone came up once. The chain employs TRBV6-5 and TRBJ2-2; TRBD1 matches 9 bases. V was pared by 5 bases and J by 5 bases, with 6 bases of the junction left unmatched. The CDR3 is 15 residues long. The V gene's germline CDR1 is MNHEY and CDR2 SVGAGI. In DNA, the CDR3 is TGTGCCAGCAGTCGGACAGGGGTTAAGACCGGGGAGCTGTTTTTT. As protein: CASSRTGVKTGELFF.

The chain carries TRBV4-1 and TRBJ1-2, with 7 bases that match TRBD1. Unmatched junction bases numbered 0, after V lost 0 bases and J lost 2 bases. Germline V gene sequence: CDR1 MGHRA, CDR2 YSYEKL. This CDR3 contains 14 residues. CDR3: CASSQEQGNYGYTF. CDR3 nucleotides: TGCGCCAGCAGCCAAGAACAGGGGAACTATGGCTACACCTTC.

This clone was counted only a few times. The V gene is TRBV19, the J gene TRBJ1-2; 7 nucleotides align to TRBD1. V was pared by 5 bases and J by 8 bases, with 11 bases of the junction left unmatched. The germline CDR1 and CDR2 sequences are LNHDA and SQIVND (reference sequence). CDR3 size: 14 residues. The CDR3 here is CASSARQGDGGYTF. Written as DNA, the CDR3 is TGTGCCAGTAGTGCCCGACAGGGTGATGGCGGCTACACCTTC.

This chain links TRBV18 with TRBJ2-5; D may match TRBD1 or TRBD2 (6 bases each). Trimming removed 4 bases at V and 4 bases at J, with 16 bases between. The CDR3 length is 15 residues. Germline values: CDR1 KGHSH, CDR2 LQKENI. CDR3 in DNA: TGTGCCAGCTCACTGGGGAGGCGAGGGGGAGAGACCCAGTACTTC. This gives the protein CASSLGRRGGETQYF.

The chain employs TRBV18 and TRBJ2-2; 7 bases match TRBD1. The junction had 2 bases not matched to a gene; V was cut back by 3 bases and J by 4 bases. There are 14 residues in the CDR3. Germline CDR1 and CDR2: KGHSH and LQKENI. The CDR3 DNA sequence: TGTGCCAGCTCACCGGGGACAGTCACCGGGGAGCTGTTTTTT. It yields the protein CASSPGTVTGELFF. Full variable domain (remainder filled in from reference TRBV18 and TRBJ2-2): NAGVMQNPRHLVRRRGQEARLRCSPMKGHSHVYWYRQLPEEGLKFMVYLQKENIIDESGMPKERFSAEFPKEGPSILRIQQVVRGDSAAYFCASSPGTVTGELFFGEGSRLTVL.

The CDR3 loop reads CASSPQELLYNEQFF. CDR3 sequence (DNA): TGCGCCAGCAGCCCACAGGAGCTGCTCTACAATGAGCAGTTCTTC. The J gene is TRBJ2-1, the V gene TRBV5-1, with D possibly being TRBD1 (5 bases). Germline CDR1 and CDR2: SGHRS and YFSETQ. CDR3 length: 15 residues. With 4 bases removed from V and 3 bases from J, the gap between germline ends came to 14 bases.

V usage is TRBV12-2 and J usage is TRBJ2-2; TRBD2 is taken as the D call from the table, unchecked against the DNA. TRBV12-2 corresponds to a pseudogene. This CDR3 has 14 amino acids. CDR3 bases: TGTGCAAGTCGCCCCGGGTCTCACACCGGGGAGCTGTTTTTT. Protein: CASRPGSHTGELFF.

In its sample, this clone was seen once. The chain has TRBV18 and TRBJ2-2; 9 bases map to TRBD2. Germline V gives CDR1 KGHSH, CDR2 LQKENI. The CDR3 spans 16 residues. The V segment lost 3 bases and the J segment 10 bases; nucleotides outside the gene matches: 12. The CDR3 bases are TGTGCCAGCTCACCCCCGGCTAGCGGGGCCCTGATGGAGCTGTTTTTT. Its translation is CASSPPASGALMELFF.

The chain employs TRBV7-8 and TRBJ1-5; weak D call: TRBD1 (5 bases). V lost 3 bases, J lost 3 bases, and 12 bases lay in between. This CDR3 spans 15 amino acids. The germline V gene has CDR1 SGHVS and CDR2 FQNEAQ. As DNA, the CDR3 is TGTGCCAGCAGCTTTGGGGGTACAGTCAATCAGCCCCAGCATTTT. It codes for CASSFGGTVNQPQHF.

This clone was detected once. DNA of the CDR3: TGTGCCAGCTCACCCAGTGCCACAGTCTCCTACGAGCAGTACTTC. Translated, it gives CASSPSATVSYEQYF. V is TRBV18 and J is TRBJ2-7; D ambiguous. Germline V gives CDR1 KGHSH, CDR2 LQKENI. V was cut by 3 bases and J by 0 bases, with 12 bases left in between. This CDR3 region has 15 residues. The full variable domain, its missing parts supplied by reference TRBV18 and TRBJ2-7, is NAGVMQNPRHLVRRRGQEARLRCSPMKGHSHVYWYRQLPEEGLKFMVYLQKENIIDESGMPKERFSAEFPKEGPSILRIQQVVRGDSAAYFCASSPSATVSYEQYFGPGTRLTVT.

The V and J genes are TRBV7-9 and TRBJ2-5; D is undetermined. Trimming pared 8 bases from V and 4 bases from J, leaving 17 bases between. Germline V gene data show CDR1 as SEHNR and CDR2 as FQNEAQ (reference sequence). This CDR3 has 14 residues. CDR3 DNA: TGTGCCAGCGGAGACGTGATGGACGGAGAGACCCAGTACTTC. Translating it yields CASGDVMDGETQYF.